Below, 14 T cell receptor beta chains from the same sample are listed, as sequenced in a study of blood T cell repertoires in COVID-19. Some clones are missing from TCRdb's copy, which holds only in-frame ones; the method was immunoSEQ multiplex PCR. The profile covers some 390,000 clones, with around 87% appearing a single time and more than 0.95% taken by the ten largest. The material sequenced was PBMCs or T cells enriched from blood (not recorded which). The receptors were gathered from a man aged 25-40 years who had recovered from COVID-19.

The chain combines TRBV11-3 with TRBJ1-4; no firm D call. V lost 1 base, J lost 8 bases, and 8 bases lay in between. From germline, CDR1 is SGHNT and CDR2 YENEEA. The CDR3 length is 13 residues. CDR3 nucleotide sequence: TGTGCCAGCAGCTTAGTATTTGGCGAAAAACTGTTTTTT. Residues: CASSLVFGEKLFF.

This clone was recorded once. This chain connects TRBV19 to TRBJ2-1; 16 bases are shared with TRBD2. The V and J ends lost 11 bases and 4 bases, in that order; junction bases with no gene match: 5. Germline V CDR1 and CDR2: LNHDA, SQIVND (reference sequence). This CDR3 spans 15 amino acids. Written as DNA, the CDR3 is TGTGCCGTCGGGGGACTAGCGGGAGGGTACAATGAGCAGTTCTTC. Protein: CAVGGLAGGYNEQFF. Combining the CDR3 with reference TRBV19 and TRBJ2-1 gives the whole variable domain DGGITQSPKYLFRKEGQNVTLSCEQNLNHDAMYWYRQDPGQGLRLIYYSQIVNDFQKGDIAEGYSVSREKKESFPLTVTSAQKNPTAFYLCAVGGLAGGYNEQFFGPGTRLTVL.

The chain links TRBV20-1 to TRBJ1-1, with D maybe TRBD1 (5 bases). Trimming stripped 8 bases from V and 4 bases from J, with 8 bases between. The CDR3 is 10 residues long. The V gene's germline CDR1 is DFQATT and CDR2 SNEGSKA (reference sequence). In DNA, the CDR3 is TGCAGTCCAAGGGGCACTGAAGCTTTCTTT. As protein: CSPRGTEAFF.

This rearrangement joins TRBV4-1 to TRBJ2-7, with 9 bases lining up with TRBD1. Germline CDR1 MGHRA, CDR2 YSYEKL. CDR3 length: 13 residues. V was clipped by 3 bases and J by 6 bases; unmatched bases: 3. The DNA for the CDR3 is TGCGCCAGCAGCCAGGGACAGGGATCCGAGCAGTACTTC. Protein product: CASSQGQGSEQYF.

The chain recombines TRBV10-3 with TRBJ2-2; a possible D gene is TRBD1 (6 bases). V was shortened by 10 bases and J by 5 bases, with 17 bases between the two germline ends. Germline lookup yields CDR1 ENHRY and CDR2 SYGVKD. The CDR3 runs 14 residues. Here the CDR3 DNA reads TGTGCCACCCAAAATCTCAGGGGAACCGGGGAGCTGTTTTTT. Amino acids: CATQNLRGTGELFF.

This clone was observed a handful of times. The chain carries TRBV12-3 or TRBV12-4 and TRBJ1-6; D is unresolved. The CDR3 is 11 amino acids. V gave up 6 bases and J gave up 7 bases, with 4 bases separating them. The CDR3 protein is CASSKNSPLHF. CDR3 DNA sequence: TGTGCCAGCAGCAAAAATTCACCCCTCCACTTT.

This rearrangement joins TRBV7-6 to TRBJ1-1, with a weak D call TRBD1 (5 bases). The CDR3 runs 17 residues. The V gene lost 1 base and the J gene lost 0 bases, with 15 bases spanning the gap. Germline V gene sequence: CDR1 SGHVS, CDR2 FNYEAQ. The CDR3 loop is CASSLVRDHLMNTEAFF. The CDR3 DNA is TGTGCCAGCAGCTTAGTCAGGGATCACCTCATGAACACTGAAGCTTTCTTT.

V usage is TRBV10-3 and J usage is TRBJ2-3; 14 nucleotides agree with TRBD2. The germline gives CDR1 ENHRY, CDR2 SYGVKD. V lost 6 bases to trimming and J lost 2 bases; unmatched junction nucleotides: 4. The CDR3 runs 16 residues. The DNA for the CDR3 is TGTGCCATCAGCGGGACTAGCGGGAGTTCCACAGATACGCAGTATTTT. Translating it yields CAISGTSGSSTDTQYF.

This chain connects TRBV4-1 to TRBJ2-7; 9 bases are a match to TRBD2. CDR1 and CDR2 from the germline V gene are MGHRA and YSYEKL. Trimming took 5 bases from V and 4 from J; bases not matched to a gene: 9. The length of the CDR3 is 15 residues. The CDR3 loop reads CASSVGLASHYEQYF. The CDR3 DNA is TGCGCCAGCAGCGTCGGACTAGCGAGCCATTACGAGCAGTACTTC.

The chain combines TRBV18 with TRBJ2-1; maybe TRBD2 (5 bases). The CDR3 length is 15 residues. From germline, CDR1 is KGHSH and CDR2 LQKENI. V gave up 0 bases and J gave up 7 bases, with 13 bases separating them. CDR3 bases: TGTGCCAGCTCACCACCCGGACTGCCCCTTAATGAGCAGTTCTTC. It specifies CASSPPGLPLNEQFF.

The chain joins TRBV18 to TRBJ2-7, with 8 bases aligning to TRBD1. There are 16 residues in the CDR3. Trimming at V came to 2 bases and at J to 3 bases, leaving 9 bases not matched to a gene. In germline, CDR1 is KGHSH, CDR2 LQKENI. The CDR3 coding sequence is TGTGCCAGCTCACCAATGACGCAGGGGGCTAGCTACGAGCAGTACTTC. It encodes CASSPMTQGASYEQYF.

CDR3 residues: CASSQDSWERPYNEQFF. The CDR3 coding sequence is TGCGCCAGCAGCCAAGACTCGTGGGAGAGACCCTACAATGAGCAGTTCTTC. This rearrangement joins TRBV4-1 to TRBJ2-1, with D possibly being TRBD2 (5 bases). CDR3 size: 17 residues. V lost 0 bases to trimming and J lost 2 bases, with 14 bases between them. Germline CDR1 is MGHRA and CDR2 is YSYEKL.

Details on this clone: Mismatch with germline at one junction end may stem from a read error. This CDR3 reads CASSFRGGDLYSPPHF. The CDR3 DNA reads TGTGCCAGCAGTTTTCGGGGAGGGGACCTCTATTCACCCCCCCACTTT. The rearrangement links TRBV28 to TRBJ1-6; a possible D gene is TRBD1 (5 bases). The V gene's germline CDR1 is MDHEN and CDR2 SYDVKM. The CDR3 has 16 amino acids. The entire variable domain, with the rest obtained from reference TRBV28 and TRBJ1-6, is as follows: DVKVTQSSRYLVKRTGEKVFLECVQDMDHENMFWYRQDPGLGLRLIYFSYDVKMKEKGDIPEGYSVSREKKERFSLILESASTNQTSMYLCASSFRGGDLYSPPHFGNGTRLTVT.

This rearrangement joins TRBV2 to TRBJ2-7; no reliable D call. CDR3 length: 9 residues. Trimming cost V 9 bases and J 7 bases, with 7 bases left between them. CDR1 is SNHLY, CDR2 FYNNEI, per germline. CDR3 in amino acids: CARGSEQYF. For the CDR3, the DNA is TGTGCCAGGGGCAGTGAGCAGTACTTC.